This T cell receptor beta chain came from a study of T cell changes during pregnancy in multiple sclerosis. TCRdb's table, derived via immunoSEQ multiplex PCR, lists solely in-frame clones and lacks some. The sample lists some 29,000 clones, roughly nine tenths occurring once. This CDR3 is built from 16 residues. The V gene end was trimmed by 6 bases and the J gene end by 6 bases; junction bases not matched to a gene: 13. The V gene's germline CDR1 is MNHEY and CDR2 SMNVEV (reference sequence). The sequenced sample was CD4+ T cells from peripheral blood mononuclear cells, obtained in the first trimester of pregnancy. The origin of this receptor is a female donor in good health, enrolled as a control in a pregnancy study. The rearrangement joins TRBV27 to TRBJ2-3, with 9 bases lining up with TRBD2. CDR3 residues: CASRDRSGLASDTQYF. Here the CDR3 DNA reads TGTGCCAGCAGGGATCGCTCGGGACTAGCATCGGATACGCAGTATTTT.